This T cell receptor (beta chain) was sequenced in a study of identifying expanded T cells in peripheral blood. Study conclusions and caveats: Variance in clone template counts between approximately 2-week samples significantly increased with total template count across all healthy donors. Technical replicates showed approximately 1.2 changed clones; about two weeks around 15; four weeks 19.

A remark on this clone: Its target is unknown.

Using immunoSEQ multiplex PCR, the repertoire was profiled, and TCRdb retains in-frame clones only, with some absent. This sample yields tens of thousands of clones, of which 80% to 90% are seen a single time; under 5% belongs to the top ten. Healthy donors had no documented immune events, such as infections, while sampled. The sample comprised blood. This TCR was sampled from a person aged 18-70 years in good health.

For the CDR3, the DNA is TGTGCCAGCAGCCAAGAAGGCCTAGCGGGCTCCTACAATGAGCAGTTCTTC. This encodes CASSQEGLAGSYNEQFF. This rearrangement joins TRBV4-2 to TRBJ2-1; 8 bases match TRBD2. V shed 0 bases and J 0 bases; nucleotides not matched to a gene: 4. The CDR3 covers 17 residues. Germline V lookup: CDR1 LGHNA, CDR2 YNFKEQ.